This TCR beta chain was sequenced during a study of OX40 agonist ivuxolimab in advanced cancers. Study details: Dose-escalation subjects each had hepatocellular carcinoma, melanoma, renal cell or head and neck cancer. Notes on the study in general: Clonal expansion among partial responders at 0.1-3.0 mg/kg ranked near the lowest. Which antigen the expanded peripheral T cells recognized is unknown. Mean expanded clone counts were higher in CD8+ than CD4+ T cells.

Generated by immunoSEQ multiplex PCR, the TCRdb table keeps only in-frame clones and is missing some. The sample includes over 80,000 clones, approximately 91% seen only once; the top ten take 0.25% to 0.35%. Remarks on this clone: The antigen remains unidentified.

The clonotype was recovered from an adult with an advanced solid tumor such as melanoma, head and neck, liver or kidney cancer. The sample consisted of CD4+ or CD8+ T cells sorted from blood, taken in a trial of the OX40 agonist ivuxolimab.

The chain's CDR3 is CASSFVVTSGSSYNEQFF. In DNA form, the CDR3 reads TGTGCCAGCAGCTTCGTTGTTACTAGCGGGAGCTCCTACAATGAGCAGTTCTTC. J is TRBJ2-1 and V is TRBV7-2; TRBD2 matches 11 bases. This CDR3 has 18 residues. Per germline, CDR1 SGHTA and CDR2 FQGNSA. Trimming took 3 bases from V and 0 from J; bases not matched to a gene: 7.